The 6 T cell receptor beta chains presented below share a single source sample, sequenced in a study of cytomegalovirus exposure and HLA in healthy donors. Primers included in the PCR were 60 Vbeta and 13 Jbeta primers. The repertoire was sequenced with immunoSEQ multiplex PCR; TCRdb's copy has only in-frame clones and lacks some. The sample has 140,000 or so clones, roughly 72% seen once. The sequenced sample was PBMCs. These receptors were taken from a man aged 40-49 years in good health and CMV-seronegative.

The CDR3 DNA reads TGTGCCAGCAGCCCCAGTCCTGTTTATACGCAGTATTTT. Amino acids: CASSPSPVYTQYF. V and J are TRBV5-4 and TRBJ2-3; D call uncertain. Trimming left V 4 bases short and J 7 bases short, with 13 bases between. The CDR3 runs to 13 residues. The V gene's germline CDR1 is SGHNT and CDR2 YYREEE (reference sequence).

CDR3 DNA: TGTGCCAGTAGTATACCGCGACAGGGACAGGATGAGCAGTTCTTC. Protein: CASSIPRQGQDEQFF. The chain uses TRBV19 and TRBJ2-1; 8 nucleotides align to TRBD1. Unmatched junction bases numbered 8, after V lost 2 bases and J lost 8 bases. CDR1 LNHDA and CDR2 SQIVND come from the germline V gene (reference sequence). This CDR3 contains 15 residues. Combining the CDR3 with reference TRBV19 and TRBJ2-1 gives the whole variable domain DGGITQSPKYLFRKEGQNVTLSCEQNLNHDAMYWYRQDPGQGLRLIYYSQIVNDFQKGDIAEGYSVSREKKESFPLTVTSAQKNPTAFYLCASSIPRQGQDEQFFGPGTRLTVL.

This chain joins TRBV21-1 and TRBJ2-2; the D call TRBD2 from the table was never checked on the DNA. TRBV21-1 is a known pseudogene. This CDR3 is 21 amino acids long. The CDR3 nucleotides read TGTGCCAGCAGCCTAAACGTGGCCCCAGGACTAGCGGGAAAGAACACCGGGGAGCTGTTTTTT. Protein sequence: CASSLNVAPGLAGKNTGELFF.

The rearrangement joins TRBV30 to TRBJ2-3; 8 bases agree with TRBD1. Germline lookup yields CDR1 GTSNPN and CDR2 SVGIG (reference sequence). The length of the CDR3 is 13 residues. Trimming took 3 bases from V and 4 from J; bases not matched to a gene: 3. The CDR3 here is CAWRDRAPDTQYF. Here the CDR3 DNA reads TGTGCCTGGAGGGACAGGGCCCCAGATACGCAGTATTTT.

Written as DNA, the CDR3 is TGTGCCAGTAGTACCACGCCCGGGACTTCCAATGAGCAGTTCTTC. This gives the protein CASSTTPGTSNEQFF. The rearrangement links TRBV19 to TRBJ2-1; maybe TRBD2 (6 bases). Trimming pared 4 bases from V and 6 bases from J, leaving 16 bases between. The germline CDR1 and CDR2 sequences are LNHDA and SQIVND (reference sequence). CDR3 length equals 15 residues. Using reference TRBV19 and TRBJ2-1 for the parts outside the CDR3, the full variable domain is DGGITQSPKYLFRKEGQNVTLSCEQNLNHDAMYWYRQDPGQGLRLIYYSQIVNDFQKGDIAEGYSVSREKKESFPLTVTSAQKNPTAFYLCASSTTPGTSNEQFFGPGTRLTVL.

CDR3 bases: TGTGCCAGCTCACCACAGGCGGTTCAAGAGCAGTACTTC. Its protein product is CASSPQAVQEQYF. The chain is built from TRBV18 and TRBJ2-7; D gene uncertain. Trimming pared 1 base from V and 7 bases from J, leaving 11 bases between. The CDR3 loop spans 13 amino acids. Germline V gene lookup returns CDR1 KGHSH and CDR2 LQKENI.